This is a list of T cell receptor beta chains from one sample in a study of CD8+ T cells in alopecia areata. Method: immunoSEQ multiplex PCR; TCRdb's copy keeps in-frame clones and lacks some. The sample yields about 200,000 clones, 58% seen once. Here the sequenced sample was CD4+ T cells sorted from blood, taken at week 24, from a patient treated with tofacitinib. The receptors were sampled from a human donor with alopecia areata. The CDR3 runs from the conserved cysteine through the conserved F or W. D genes are given only for firm matches. The size of a clone is reported for some rows only, either as once, few or many, or as a class for expanded clones.

v_call	clone_size	d_call	j_call	cdr3_nt	cdr3_aa
TRBV6-4	-	TRBD1	TRBJ2-2	TGTGCCAGCAGTTCGACAGGGGGGAACACCGGGGAGCTGTTTTTT	CASSSTGGNTGELFF
TRBV30	-	TRBD1	TRBJ1-1	TGTGCCTGGACCCGGGACAGGGGGCGGGGTGACACTGAAGCTTTCTTT	CAWTRDRGRGDTEAFF
TRBV14	few	-	TRBJ2-5	TGTGCCAGCAGCCAATCCGGGGAGACCCAGTACTTC	CASSQSGETQYF
TRBV29-1	-	-	TRBJ2-3	TGCAGCGTTGGGGGGAGAAGCACAGATACGCAGTATTTT	CSVGGRSTDTQYF
TRBV29-1	-	-	TRBJ2-5	TGCAGCGTTGAAGGAGACAGACAAGAGACCCAGTACTTC	CSVEGDRQETQYF
TRBV7-3	many	TRBD2	TRBJ2-1	TGTGCCAGCAGCCTCGGGACTAGCGGCTACAATGAGCAGTTCTTC	CASSLGTSGYNEQFF
TRBV7-2	-	TRBD1	TRBJ2-7	TGTGCCAGCAGCTTACTCCCGGGACAGGGTACTAGTTTCTACGAGCAGTACTTC	CASSLLPGQGTSFYEQYF
TRBV18	-	-	TRBJ1-1	TGTGCCAGCTCACAGGACAGCAACACTGAAGCTTTCTTT	CASSQDSNTEAFF
TRBV6-5	-	TRBD1	TRBJ1-2	TGTGCCAGCGGACAGGGCTATGGCTACACCTTC	CASGQGYGYTF
TRBV4-3	-	-	TRBJ2-7	TGCGCCAGCAGCCAAGTGGGTATCGTCGGACTCTCGTTC	CASSQVGIVGLSF
TRBV4-1	once	-	TRBJ1-2	TGCGCCAGCAGCCCAACGTCCGGGACACACAAGGACTATGGCTACACCTTC	CASSPTSGTHKDYGYTF
TRBV7-8	-	TRBD1	TRBJ2-1	TGTGCCAGCAGCTTCGACAGGGCCTCCTACAATGAGCAGTTCTTC	CASSFDRASYNEQFF
TRBV4-1	-	-	TRBJ2-1	TGCGCCAGCAGCCAAGTTCAGGGCATGCCTAATGGGGTTGAGCAGTTCTTC	CASSQVQGMPNGVEQFF
TRBV27	few	-	TRBJ2-2	TGTGCCAGCAGTTTACTCGGGGGGAACACCGGGGAGCTGTTTTTT	CASSLLGGNTGELFF
TRBV29-1	-	-	TRBJ2-3	TGCAGCGTTAGACAGACTAGCACAGATACGCAGTATTTT	CSVRQTSTDTQYF
TRBV6-5	few	-	TRBJ2-1	TGTGCCAGCAGTCGAAATAATGAGCAGTTCTTC	CASSRNNEQFF
TRBV5-1	-	-	TRBJ2-1	TGCGCCAGCAGTCTCTACAATGAGCAGTTCTTC	CASSLYNEQFF
TRBV14	-	TRBD1	TRBJ2-7	TGTGCCAGCAGCCCAGCCGACAGGGTTTTCTACGAGCAGTACTTC	CASSPADRVFYEQYF
TRBV18	-	-	TRBJ2-1	TGTGCCAGCTCACCACAGGGCGGGGACAATGAGCAGTTCTTC	CASSPQGGDNEQFF
TRBV30	-	TRBD1	TRBJ1-1	TGTGCCTGGAGCAGGGGGCAAGGTACTGAAGCTTTCTTT	CAWSRGQGTEAFF
TRBV29-1	-	-	TRBJ2-5	TGCAGCGTTGAAGTGGGAGAGACCCAGTACTTC	CSVEVGETQYF
TRBV4-1	few	-	TRBJ2-1	TGCGCCAGCAGCCAAGCCCCCGGGGATGTCAATGAGCAGTTCTTC	CASSQAPGDVNEQFF
TRBV9	-	-	TRBJ2-7	TGTGCCAGCAGCCCCCGCGGTTTATACGAGCAGTACTTC	CASSPRGLYEQYF
TRBV5-1	-	-	TRBJ2-3	TGCGCCAGCAGCTTGGAAGGCAGGGACCCAGATACGCAGTATTTT	CASSLEGRDPDTQYF
TRBV28	few	-	TRBJ1-5	TGTGCCAGCAGACAGGGTGGGGGCAATCAGCCCCAGCATTTT	CASRQGGGNQPQHF
TRBV10-3	-	-	TRBJ1-1	TGTGCCATCTCAACAGGGAGGACTGAAGCTTTCTTT	CAISTGRTEAFF
TRBV4-1	few	-	TRBJ2-7	TGCGCCAGCAGCCATCCCCCACAGCGGGCGAATGAGTTCCGCATCTACGAGCAGTACTTC	CASSHPPQRANEFRIYEQYF
TRBV19	-	-	TRBJ2-3	TGTGCCAGTAGAAACCGACTGGAAGATACGCAGTATTTT	CASRNRLEDTQYF
TRBV2	-	-	TRBJ2-5	TGTGCCAGCAGGTCCGACACACCCCCCGAGACCCAGTACTTC	CASRSDTPPETQYF